The clone carrying this TCR beta chain was detected many times. Its target is unknown. Unique molecular identifiers were used to barcode this TCRbeta library. In TCRdb, the PCR reads were re-called with MiXCR into one record per CDR3 protein. The sample carries about 200,000 distinct CDR3 sequences, under 8.5% recorded once. These data belong to a study of T-cell reconstitution after alpha-beta-depleted transplantation in children. General study points: The origin of alpha-beta T cells about two months after transplant was reportedly several hundred expanded graft clones. T cells produced anew were the main source of T-cell counts and diversity one year after transplant.

CDR3 length: 11 amino acids. Trimming took off 1 base at V and 6 bases at J, with 0 bases between the two ends. Germline CDR1 LGHDT, CDR2 YNNKEL (reference sequence). The chain combines TRBV3-1 with TRBJ2-2, with D unclear. This TCR was recovered from a male patient between 2 and 10 years old who had a stem cell transplant for acute myeloid leukemia, so the T cells may come from the graft donor. The specimen was PBMCs, mostly from graft donor cells, collected 360 days after TCRalphabeta/CD19-depleted stem cell transplant. CDR3 loop: CASSQAGELFF. CDR3 sequence (DNA): TGTGCCAGCAGCCAAGCCGGGGAGCTGTTTTTT.